The clone carrying this TCR beta chain was seen repeatedly, ten times or more. TCRdb analysed the PCR reads with MiXCR anew, one entry per CDR3 protein. The table lists more than 250,000 distinct CDR3 sequences, over 20% of them singletons. The data stem from a study of molecular identifiers for immune sequencing clone quantification. Looking at the study overall: Five portions were made in replicates from RNA of roughly 20,000 or 100,000 naive CD8 cells, and four underwent sequencing.

The CDR3 loop spans 15 amino acids. Germline CDR1 and CDR2: MNHEY and SMNVEV (reference sequence). Deletions cut 2 bases from V and 1 base from J, with 8 bases between. This receptor was taken from a human donor in good health. Some libraries in this study had Jurkat cell RNA spiked in. The sequenced sample consisted of naive CD8+ T cells from blood, with Jurkat cell RNA spiked in. Subset here: FACS-sorted CD8+CD4-CCR7+CD45RA+ naive T cells. V usage is TRBV27 and J usage is TRBJ2-2; D remains ambiguous. The CDR3 DNA sequence: TGTGCCAGCAGTTTAACAGCCTGGAACACCGGGGAGCTGTTTTTT. Its protein is CASSLTAWNTGELFF.